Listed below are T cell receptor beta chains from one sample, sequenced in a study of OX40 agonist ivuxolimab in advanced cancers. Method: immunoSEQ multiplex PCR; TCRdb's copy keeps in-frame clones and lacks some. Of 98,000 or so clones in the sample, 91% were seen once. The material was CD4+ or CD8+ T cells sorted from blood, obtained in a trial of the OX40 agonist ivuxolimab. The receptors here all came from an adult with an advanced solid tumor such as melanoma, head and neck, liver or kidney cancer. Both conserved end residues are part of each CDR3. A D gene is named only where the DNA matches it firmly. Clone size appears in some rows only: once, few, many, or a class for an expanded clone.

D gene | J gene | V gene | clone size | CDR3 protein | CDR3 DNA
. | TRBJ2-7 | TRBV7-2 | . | CASSLKRGRATYEQYF | TGTGCCAGCAGCTTAAAGAGGGGCAGGGCCACCTACGAGCAGTACTTC
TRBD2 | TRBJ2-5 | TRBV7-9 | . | CASSLGTSGRRETQYF | TGTGCCAGCAGCTTGGGGACTAGCGGGAGACGGGAGACCCAGTACTTC
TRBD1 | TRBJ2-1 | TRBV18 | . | CASVRPGTGGYEQFF | TGTGCCAGCGTACGACCCGGGACAGGGGGCTATGAGCAGTTCTTC
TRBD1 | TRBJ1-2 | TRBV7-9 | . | CASSLEQGQGPRGGYTF | TGTGCCAGCAGCTTAGAACAGGGACAGGGGCCGCGCGGAGGCTACACCTTC
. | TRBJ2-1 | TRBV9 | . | CASSSAMGYNEQFF | TGTGCCAGCAGTTCCGCCATGGGGTACAATGAGCAGTTCTTC
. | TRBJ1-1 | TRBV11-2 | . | CASSLVANTEAFF | TGCGCCAGCAGCTTAGTAGCTAACACTGAAGCTTTCTTT
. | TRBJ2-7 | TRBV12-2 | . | CASRPRPPILAGDPYEQYF | TGTGCAAGTCGCCCTCGTCCCCCCATACTAGCGGGGGATCCCTACGAGCAGTACTTC
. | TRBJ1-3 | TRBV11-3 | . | CASSRTGNSGNTIYF | TGTGCCAGCAGCAGAACAGGCAACTCTGGAAACACCATATATTTT
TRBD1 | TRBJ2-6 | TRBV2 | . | CASSEGGFGANVLTF | TGTGCCAGCAGCGAAGGGGGCTTTGGGGCCAACGTCCTGACTTTC
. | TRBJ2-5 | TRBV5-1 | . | CASSSGGAGETQYF | TGCGCCAGCAGCTCAGGAGGGGCCGGGGAGACCCAGTACTTC
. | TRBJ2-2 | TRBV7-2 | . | CASSLGVGRVTGELFF | TGTGCCAGCAGCTTAGGGGTGGGGCGGGTCACCGGGGAGCTGTTTTTT
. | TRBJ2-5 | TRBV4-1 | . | CASSQARETQYF | TGCGCCAGCAGCCAAGCTCGGGAGACCCAGTACTTC
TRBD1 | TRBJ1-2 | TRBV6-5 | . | CASRKQGANNYGYTF | TGTGCCAGCAGGAAACAGGGGGCGAATAACTATGGCTACACCTTC
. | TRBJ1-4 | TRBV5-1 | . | CASSLQSGTMGEKLFF | TGCGCCAGCAGCTTACAGTCCGGGACGATGGGTGAAAAACTGTTTTTT
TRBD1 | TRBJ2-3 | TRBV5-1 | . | CASSLDRGSGTDTQYF | TGCGCCAGCAGCTTGGACAGGGGGTCCGGCACAGATACGCAGTATTTT
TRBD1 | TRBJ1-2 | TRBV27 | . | CASSLRLGQDSYYGYTF | TGTGCCAGCAGTTTAAGATTGGGACAGGACAGCTACTATGGCTACACCTTC
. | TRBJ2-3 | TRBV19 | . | CASSVWGGITDTQYF | TGTGCCAGTAGTGTATGGGGCGGGATCACAGATACGCAGTATTTT
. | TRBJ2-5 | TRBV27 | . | CASGRQDLGTQYF | TGTGCCAGCGGCCGGCAGGACTTGGGGACCCAGTACTTC
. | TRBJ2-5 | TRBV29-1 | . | CSVETETQYF | TGCAGCGTTGAGACAGAGACCCAGTACTTC
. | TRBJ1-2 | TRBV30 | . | CASGEIYGYTF | TGTGCTTCTGGGGAGATCTATGGCTACACCTTC
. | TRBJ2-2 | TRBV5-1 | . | CASSLFEGNTGELFF | TGCGCCAGCAGCTTGTTTGAGGGGAACACCGGGGAGCTGTTTTTT
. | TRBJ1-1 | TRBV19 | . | CASTPVMDTEAFF | TGTGCCAGTACTCCCGTTATGGACACTGAAGCTTTCTTT
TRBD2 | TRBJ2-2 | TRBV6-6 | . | CASSLLAGGYTGELFF | TGTGCCAGCAGCCTCCTAGCGGGGGGCTACACCGGGGAGCTGTTTTTT
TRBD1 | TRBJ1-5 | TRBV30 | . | CACSTGATVIGDQPQHF | TGTGCCTGTTCGACAGGGGCAACGGTTATCGGCGATCAGCCCCAGCATTTT
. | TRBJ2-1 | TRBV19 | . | CASSHRDNHYNEQFF | TGTGCCAGTAGTCACCGGGACAATCACTACAATGAGCAGTTCTTC
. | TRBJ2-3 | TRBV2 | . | CASTQVGDTQYF | TGTGCCAGCACCCAGGTTGGAGATACGCAGTATTTT
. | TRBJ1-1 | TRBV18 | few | CASSRGGTGNTEAFF | TGTGCCAGCTCACGGGGAGGGACGGGAAACACTGAAGCTTTCTTT
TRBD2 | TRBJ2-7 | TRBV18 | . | CASSPQRDGSYEQYF | TGTGCCAGCTCACCACAGCGGGACGGCTCCTACGAGCAGTACTTC
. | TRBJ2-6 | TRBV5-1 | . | CASSLALSGANVLTF | TGCGCCAGCAGCTTGGCCCTCTCTGGGGCCAACGTCCTGACTTTC
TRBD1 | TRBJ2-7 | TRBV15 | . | CATSRDRGPYEQYF | TGTGCCACCAGCAGAGATAGGGGGCCCTACGAGCAGTACTTC
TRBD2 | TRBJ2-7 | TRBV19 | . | CASSILAGGFNEQYF | TGTGCCAGTAGTATCCTGGCGGGAGGTTTCAACGAGCAGTACTTC
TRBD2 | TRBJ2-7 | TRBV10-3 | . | CAISAGLAGGSSSYEQYF | TGTGCCATCAGTGCCGGACTAGCGGGGGGCTCCTCCTCCTACGAGCAGTACTTC
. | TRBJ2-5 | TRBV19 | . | CASSIVGPKETQYF | TGTGCCAGTAGTATAGTAGGGCCGAAGGAGACCCAGTACTTC
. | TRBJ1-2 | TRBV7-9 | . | CASSARSTNYGYTF | TGTGCCAGCAGCGCCCGGAGCACTAACTATGGCTACACCTTC
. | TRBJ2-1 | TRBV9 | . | CASSPHLGPDEEQFF | TGTGCCAGCAGCCCCCACCTGGGACCGGATGAGGAGCAGTTCTTC
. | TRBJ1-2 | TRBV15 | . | CATAANYGYTF | TGTGCCACCGCCGCCAATTATGGCTACACCTTC
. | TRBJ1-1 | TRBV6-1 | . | CATLENTEAFF | TGTGCCACCTTAGAAAACACTGAAGCTTTCTTT
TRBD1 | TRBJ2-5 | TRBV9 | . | CASSVGPDRGRIGETQYF | TGTGCCAGCAGCGTAGGGCCCGACAGGGGGCGGATTGGCGAGACCCAGTACTTC
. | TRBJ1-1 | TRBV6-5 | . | CASSYSTGTAEAFF | TGTGCCAGCAGTTACTCGACGGGGACCGCTGAAGCTTTCTTT